This T cell receptor beta chain appears in the sequencing data of a study of read filtering for tumor transcriptome and immune sequencing. The CDR3 runs to 15 residues. Germline V gives CDR1 SGHVS, CDR2 FQNEAQ. Of note for this clonotype: A far larger clone is just one base off, so this is likely a read error.

From about 400 ng of RNA, a library with molecular barcoded alpha/delta and beta/gamma adaptors was made. In TCRdb, the reads were re-called with MiXCR into one record per CDR3 protein. The table records 37,000 or so distinct CDR3 sequences, about 13% of them present only once. The source material was a population of CD138-negative cells sorted from bone marrow. This TCR derives from a donor aged 40 or over with multiple myeloma. The chain carries TRBV7-8 and TRBJ2-1; 8 bases are shared with TRBD2. CDR3 residues: CASSLYRLAYNEQIF. CDR3 nucleotides: TGTGCCAGCAGCTTATACCGACTAGCGTACAATGAGCAGATCTTC.